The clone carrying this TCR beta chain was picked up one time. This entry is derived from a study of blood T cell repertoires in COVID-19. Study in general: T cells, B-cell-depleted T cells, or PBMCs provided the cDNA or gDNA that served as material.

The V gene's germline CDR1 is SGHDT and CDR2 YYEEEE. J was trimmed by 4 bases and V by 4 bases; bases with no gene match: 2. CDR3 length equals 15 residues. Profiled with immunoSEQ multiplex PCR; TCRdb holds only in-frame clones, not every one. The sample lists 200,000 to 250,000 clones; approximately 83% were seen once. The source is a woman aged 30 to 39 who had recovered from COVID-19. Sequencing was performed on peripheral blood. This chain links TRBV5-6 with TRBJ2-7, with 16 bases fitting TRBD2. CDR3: CASSGTSGRDYEQYF. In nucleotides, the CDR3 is TGTGCCAGCAGCGGGACTAGCGGGAGGGATTACGAGCAGTACTTC.